Listed here is a single T cell receptor beta chain. The antigen it recognizes is unknown. Within one base of it there is no much larger clone, and no base qualities were kept. The immunoSEQ Assay, a bias-controlled multiplex PCR, was used to amplify TCRbeta CDR3 regions from genomic DNA. On the study's bioinformatics: Within the assay, amplification of reference gene primers was used to estimate how many nucleated cells each sample contained. To quantify the absolute abundance of each unique TCRbeta CDR3 rearrangement, sequence reads were collapsed and filtered. For each sample, productive Simpson clonality was calculated by taking the square root of Simpson's diversity index across productive rearrangements. Imported from immuneACCESS, the table was reduced by TCRdb to in-frame sequences with V and J called. These copies leave out some clones; in studies compared against another copy, an unresolved V gene accounts for under half, and the cause of the remainder is not known. The V and J calls and clone size are taken from that table; D and trimming were inferred from the DNA. This sample has 55,000 to 80,000 clones in its table, and approximately 90% of those were observed once. Of the sample, 1.5% to 2% is held by the ten largest clones.

This sample was included in a study of blood T cell repertoires in COVID-19 (dated by TCRdb to the early 2020s). Looking at the study overall: The collaborator samples originated in the United States, Italy and Spain and spanned the acute and convalescent phases of COVID-19. The material from the prospective study consisted of cDNA or gDNA derived from T cells, B-cell-depleted T cells, or PBMCs. Subjects who had been exposed to COVID-19, were actively infected with it, or had recovered from it provided the deeply sampled blood TCRbeta repertoires that made up the dataset. The repertoires were made available in a free public database intended to serve as a resource for research on the immune response to SARS-CoV-2. The samples were drawn from the first 160 participants of the ongoing ImmuneRACE study and from 950 to 1,500 subjects provided by 6 global collaborators. A de-identified subject ID, COVID-19 status, age in years and sex were almost always included in the sample metadata. HLA class I and class II types, where available, came from metadata supplied by the sample provider rather than from assay-based typing.

Each collaborating institution followed its own protocols to collect whole blood in K2EDTA tubes. For TCRbeta analysis, collaborator samples were shipped as frozen whole blood, as isolated PBMCs, or as DNA extracted from either sample type. Findings and caveats that apply to the study as a whole: The amount of clinical and demographic metadata varied by source and participant and was provided uncurated.

This TCR derives from a human donor in a cohort sampled during active COVID-19. Sequenced input: peripheral blood.

The base sequence is TGTGCCATCAGTGAATGGACTAGCGGGACGTCTGAGCAGTTCTTC. It specifies CAISEWTSGTSEQFF. The rearrangement joined TRBV10-3 to TRBJ2-1, and 12 bases in between align with TRBD2. For this chain, trimming is 3 bases at the V end and 9 bases at the J end, and the number of junction bases without a gene match is 6. The germline V gene encodes CDR1 ENHRY and CDR2 SYGVKD. The CDR3 runs 15 residues from the cysteine to the phenylalanine. CDR3 DNA only is kept here, 45 bases in frame from base 1.